The next 3 T cell receptor beta chains were all read from a single sample in a study of control samples from healthy donors and cancer patients. Repertoires were generated with immunoSEQ multiplex PCR, while TCRdb's copy carries only in-frame clones and drops some. Found here are 100,000 to 150,000 clones, around 92% of them singletons; the top ten hold roughly 2.1%. Sequencing was done on a sample of blood. Receptor source: a woman aged 50 to 60 in good health.

The chain joins TRBV4-1 to TRBJ1-2; a weak D match, TRBD1 (5 bases). The CDR3 extends over 15 amino acids. V dropped 1 base and J dropped 4 bases, with 13 bases sitting between them. Germline CDR1 is MGHRA and CDR2 is YSYEKL. The CDR3 spells CASSQGWQGGYGYTF. In DNA, the CDR3 is TGCGCCAGCAGCCAAGGGTGGCAGGGTGGCTATGGCTACACCTTC.

Only one count was recorded for this clone. J is TRBJ2-7 and V is TRBV3-1 (or the pseudogene TRBV3-2); D not certain. The V end lost 4 bases, the J end lost 0 bases, and 13 bases lay between the germline ends. This CDR3 has 15 amino acids. CDR1 and CDR2 (germline): LGHDT, YNNKEL (reference sequence). The chain's CDR3 is CASSPDRRGSYEQYF. The CDR3 DNA sequence: TGTGCCAGCAGCCCCGATCGGCGAGGCTCCTACGAGCAGTACTTC.

The V call is TRBV28, the J call TRBJ2-7, with TRBD2 matching 13 bases. The V and J ends lost 6 bases and 4 bases, in that order; junction bases with no gene match: 3. The CDR3 has 14 residues. Germline values: CDR1 MDHEN, CDR2 SYDVKM. The CDR3 DNA reads TGTGCCAGCAGCATGACTAGCGGGAGGTACGAGCAGTACTTC. Protein: CASSMTSGRYEQYF. Combining the CDR3 with reference TRBV28 and TRBJ2-7 gives the whole variable domain DVKVTQSSRYLVKRTGEKVFLECVQDMDHENMFWYRQDPGLGLRLIYFSYDVKMKEKGDIPEGYSVSREKKERFSLILESASTNQTSMYLCASSMTSGRYEQYFGPGTRLTVT.